This paragraph reports one T cell receptor beta chain. Study processing details: Using reference gene primer amplification, nucleated cell counts were estimated. Here immunoSEQ multiplex PCR was the method, and the copy in TCRdb shows in-frame clones only, minus some. That table gives V, J and clone size, and the DNA gave D and trimming. The sample consists of approximately 28,000 clones, 93% of them appearing once. Patients of the Seattle cohort, enrolled during active infection, were followed longitudinally. This entry belongs to a study of blood T cell repertoires in COVID-19. Study overall: PBMCs, B-cell-depleted T cells, or T cells provided the cDNA or gDNA that made up the material.

Germline V gene sequence: CDR1 MNHEY, CDR2 SVGAGI. Trimming took off 5 bases at V and 10 bases at J, with 15 bases between the two ends. The CDR3 contains 13 residues. V is TRBV6-5 and J is TRBJ2-1; D is perhaps TRBD1 (6 bases). Source material: peripheral blood. This TCR derives from a woman in her 70s with COVID-19, enrolled during active disease. The CDR3 protein is CASSQLSTGEQFF. CDR3 DNA sequence: TGTGCCAGCAGTCAACTTTCCACAGGGGAGCAGTTCTTC.